This record concerns one TCR beta chain sequence. The use of a sample-barcoded 5' primer and a J-beta primer mix characterized a second PCR of roughly 6 to 11 cycles. Via MiXCR, TCRdb re-called the 5' RACE reads, giving one row per CDR3 protein. Altogether around 1,700,000 distinct CDR3 sequences are present, roughly 27% being singletons, with the ten largest covering 7.7%. The data stem from a study of blood T cells in healthy people across ages. This TCR was sampled from a woman in her twenties or thirties in good health. The sample taken for sequencing was blood.

The CDR3 DNA reads TGTGCCAGCTCACCAACCTCAGGGGACACTGAAGCTTTCTTT. Translation: CASSPTSGDTEAFF. The rearrangement uses TRBV18 and TRBJ1-1, with D perhaps TRBD1 (6 bases). Germline V gene sequence: CDR1 KGHSH, CDR2 LQKENI. V shed 2 bases and J shed 3 bases, with 10 bases lying between them. The CDR3 runs 14 residues.